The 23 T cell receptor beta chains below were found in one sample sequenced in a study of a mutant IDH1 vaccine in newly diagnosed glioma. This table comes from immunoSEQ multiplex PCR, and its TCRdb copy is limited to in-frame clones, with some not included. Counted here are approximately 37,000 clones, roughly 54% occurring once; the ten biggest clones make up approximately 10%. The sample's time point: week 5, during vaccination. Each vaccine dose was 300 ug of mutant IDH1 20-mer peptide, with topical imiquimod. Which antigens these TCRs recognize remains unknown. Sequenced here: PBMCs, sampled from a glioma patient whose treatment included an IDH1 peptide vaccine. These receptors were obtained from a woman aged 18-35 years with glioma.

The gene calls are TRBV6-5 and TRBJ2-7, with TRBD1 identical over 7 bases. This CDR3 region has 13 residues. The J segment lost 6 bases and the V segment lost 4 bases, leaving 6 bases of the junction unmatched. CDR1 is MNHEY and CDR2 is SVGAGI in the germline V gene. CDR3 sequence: CASSWATGREQYF. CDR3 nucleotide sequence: TGTGCCAGCAGTTGGGCGACAGGGCGCGAGCAGTACTTC.

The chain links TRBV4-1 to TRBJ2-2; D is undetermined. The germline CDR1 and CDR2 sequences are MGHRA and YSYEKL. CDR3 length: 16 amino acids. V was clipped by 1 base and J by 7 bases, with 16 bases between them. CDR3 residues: CASSQANLGFGGELFF. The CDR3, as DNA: TGCGCCAGCAGCCAAGCGAACCTTGGGTTTGGCGGGGAGCTGTTTTTT.

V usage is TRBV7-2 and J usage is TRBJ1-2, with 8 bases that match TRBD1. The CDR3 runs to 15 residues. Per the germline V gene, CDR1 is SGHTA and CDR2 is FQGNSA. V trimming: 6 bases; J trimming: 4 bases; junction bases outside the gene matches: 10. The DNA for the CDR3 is TGTGCCAGCAGTTTGAACAGGGGGGGGCCCTATGGCTACACCTTC. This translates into CASSLNRGGPYGYTF.

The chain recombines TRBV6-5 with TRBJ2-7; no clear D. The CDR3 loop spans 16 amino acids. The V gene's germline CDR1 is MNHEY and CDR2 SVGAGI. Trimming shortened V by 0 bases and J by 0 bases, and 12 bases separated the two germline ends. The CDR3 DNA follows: TGTGCCAGCAGTTACTCGACTCAGCATAGCTCCTACGAGCAGTACTTC. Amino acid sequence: CASSYSTQHSSYEQYF.

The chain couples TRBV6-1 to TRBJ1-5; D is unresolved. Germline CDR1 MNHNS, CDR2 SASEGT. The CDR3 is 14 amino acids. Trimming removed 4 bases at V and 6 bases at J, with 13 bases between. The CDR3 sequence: CASSVGETGQPQHF. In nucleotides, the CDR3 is TGTGCCAGCAGTGTTGGGGAGACGGGTCAGCCCCAGCATTTT.

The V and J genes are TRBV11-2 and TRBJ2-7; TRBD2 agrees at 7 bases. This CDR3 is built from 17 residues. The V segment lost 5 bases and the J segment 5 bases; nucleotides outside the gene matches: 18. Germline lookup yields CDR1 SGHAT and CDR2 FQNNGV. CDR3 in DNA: TGTGCCAGCAGCCGCCATAATGCGGGACTACTCCTCAACGAGCAGTACTTC. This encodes CASSRHNAGLLLNEQYF.

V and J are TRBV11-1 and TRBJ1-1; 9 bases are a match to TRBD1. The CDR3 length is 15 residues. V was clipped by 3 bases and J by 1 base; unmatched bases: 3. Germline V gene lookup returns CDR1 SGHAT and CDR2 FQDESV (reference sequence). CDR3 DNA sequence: TGTGCCAGCAGCTTCGGGACAGGGTCGAACACTGAAGCTTTCTTT. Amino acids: CASSFGTGSNTEAFF. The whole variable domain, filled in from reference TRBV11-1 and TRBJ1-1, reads EAEVAQSPRYKITEKSQAVAFWCDPISGHATLYWYRQILGQGPELLVQFQDESVVDDSQLPKDRFSAERLKGVDSTLKIQPAELGDSAMYLCASSFGTGSNTEAFFGQGTRLTVV.

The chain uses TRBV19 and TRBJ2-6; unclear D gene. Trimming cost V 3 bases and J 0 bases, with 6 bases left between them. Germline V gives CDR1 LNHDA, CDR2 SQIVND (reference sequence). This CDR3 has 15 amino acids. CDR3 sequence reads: CASSIGVSGANVLTF. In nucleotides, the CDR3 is TGTGCCAGTAGTATTGGCGTCTCTGGGGCCAACGTCCTGACTTTC.

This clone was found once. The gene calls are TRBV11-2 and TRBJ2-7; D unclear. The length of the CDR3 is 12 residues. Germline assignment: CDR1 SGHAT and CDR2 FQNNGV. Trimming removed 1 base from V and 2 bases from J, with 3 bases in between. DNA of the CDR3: TGTGCCAGCAGCTTAGGAACCTACGAGCAGTACTTC. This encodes CASSLGTYEQYF.

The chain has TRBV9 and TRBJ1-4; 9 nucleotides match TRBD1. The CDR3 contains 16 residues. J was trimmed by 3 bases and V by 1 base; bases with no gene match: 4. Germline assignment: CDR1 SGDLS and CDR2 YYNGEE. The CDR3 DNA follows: TGTGCCAGCAGCGTAAGGGGGGACAGGGCTAATGAAAAACTGTTTTTT. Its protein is CASSVRGDRANEKLFF.

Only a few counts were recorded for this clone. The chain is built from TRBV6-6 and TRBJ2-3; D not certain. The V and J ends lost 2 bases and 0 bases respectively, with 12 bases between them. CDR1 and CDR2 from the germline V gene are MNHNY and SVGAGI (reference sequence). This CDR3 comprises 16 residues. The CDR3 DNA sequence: TGTGCCAGCAGTTACGAACAAAGGGCGAGCACAGATACGCAGTATTTT. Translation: CASSYEQRASTDTQYF.

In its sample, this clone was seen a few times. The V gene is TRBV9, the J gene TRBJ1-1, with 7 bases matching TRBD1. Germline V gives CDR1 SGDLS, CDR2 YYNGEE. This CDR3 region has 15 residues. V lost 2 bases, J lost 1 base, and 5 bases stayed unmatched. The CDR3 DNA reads TGTGCCAGCAGCGTCGGGACAGAGACGAACACTGAAGCTTTCTTT. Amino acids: CASSVGTETNTEAFF.

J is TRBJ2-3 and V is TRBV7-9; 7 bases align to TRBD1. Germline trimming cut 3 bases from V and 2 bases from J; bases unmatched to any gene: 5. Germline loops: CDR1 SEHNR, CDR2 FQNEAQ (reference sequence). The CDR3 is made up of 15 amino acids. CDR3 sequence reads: CASSLRTGPTDTQYF. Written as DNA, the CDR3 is TGTGCCAGCAGCTTGAGGACAGGACCCACAGATACGCAGTATTTT.

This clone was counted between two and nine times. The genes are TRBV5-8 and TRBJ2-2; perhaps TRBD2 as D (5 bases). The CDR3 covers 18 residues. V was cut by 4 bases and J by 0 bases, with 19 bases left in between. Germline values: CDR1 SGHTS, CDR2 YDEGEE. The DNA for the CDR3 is TGTGCCAGCAGCGGTGGTGGGTGGAGCGGCCCGAACACCGGGGAGCTGTTTTTT. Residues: CASSGGGWSGPNTGELFF.

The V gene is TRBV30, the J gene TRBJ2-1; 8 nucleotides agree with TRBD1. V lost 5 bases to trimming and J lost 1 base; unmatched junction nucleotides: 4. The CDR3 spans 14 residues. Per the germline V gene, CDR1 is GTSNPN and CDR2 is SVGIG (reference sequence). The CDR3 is CAWSRDRSYNEQFF. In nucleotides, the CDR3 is TGTGCCTGGTCCCGGGACAGGTCCTACAATGAGCAGTTCTTC.

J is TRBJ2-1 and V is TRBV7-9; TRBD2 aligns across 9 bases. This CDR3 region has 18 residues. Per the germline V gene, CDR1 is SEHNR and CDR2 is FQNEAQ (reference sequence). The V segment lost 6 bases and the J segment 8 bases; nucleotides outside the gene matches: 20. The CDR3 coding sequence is TGTGCCAGCAGACCCTTAGTGCGTCTAGCGGGGTTCGAGGATGAGCAGTTCTTC. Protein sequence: CASRPLVRLAGFEDEQFF. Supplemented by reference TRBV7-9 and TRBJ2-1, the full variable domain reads DTGVSQNPRHKITKRGQNVTFRCDPISEHNRLYWYRQTLGQGPEFLTYFQNEAQLEKSRLLSDRFSAERPKGSFSTLEIQRTEQGDSAMYLCASRPLVRLAGFEDEQFFGPGTRLTVL.

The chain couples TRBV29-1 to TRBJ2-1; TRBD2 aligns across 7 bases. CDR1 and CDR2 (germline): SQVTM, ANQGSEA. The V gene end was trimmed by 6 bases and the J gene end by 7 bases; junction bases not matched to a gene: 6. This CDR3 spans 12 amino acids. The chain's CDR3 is CSVTTSANEQFF. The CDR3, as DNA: TGCAGCGTGACAACTAGCGCAAATGAGCAGTTCTTC.

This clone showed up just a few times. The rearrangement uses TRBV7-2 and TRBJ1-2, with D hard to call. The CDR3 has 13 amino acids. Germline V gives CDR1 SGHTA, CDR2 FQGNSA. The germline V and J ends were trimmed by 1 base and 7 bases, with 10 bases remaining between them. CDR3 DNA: TGTGCCAGCAGCTTAGAAGGGAGGCTTGGCTACACCTTC. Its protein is CASSLEGRLGYTF. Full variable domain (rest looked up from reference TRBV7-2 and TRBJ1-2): GAGVSQSPSNKVTEKGKDVELRCDPISGHTALYWYRQSLGQGLEFLIYFQGNSAPDKSGLPSDRFSAERTGGSVSTLTIQRTQQEDSAVYLCASSLEGRLGYTFGSGTRLTVV.

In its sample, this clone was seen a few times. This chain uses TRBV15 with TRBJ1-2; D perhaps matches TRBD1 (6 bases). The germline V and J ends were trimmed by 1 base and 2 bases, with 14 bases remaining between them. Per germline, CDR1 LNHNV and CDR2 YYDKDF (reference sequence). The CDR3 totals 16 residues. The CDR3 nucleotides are TGTGCCACCAGCAGAGCCCCGCGGGGGGCCAACTATGGCTACACCTTC. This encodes CATSRAPRGANYGYTF.

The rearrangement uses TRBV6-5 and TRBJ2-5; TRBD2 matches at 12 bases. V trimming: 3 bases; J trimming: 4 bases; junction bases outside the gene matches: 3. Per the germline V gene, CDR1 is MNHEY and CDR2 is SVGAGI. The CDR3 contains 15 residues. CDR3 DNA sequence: TGTGCCAGCAGTTATTCTAGCGGGAGGGGAGAGACCCAGTACTTC. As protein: CASSYSSGRGETQYF.

In DNA form, the CDR3 reads TGTGCCAGCAGCTTATCAACGGACGAGCAGTACTTC. It encodes CASSLSTDEQYF. The chain has TRBV7-8 and TRBJ2-7; D gene uncertain. Trimming took 2 bases from V and 5 from J, leaving 7 bases between them. Germline lookup yields CDR1 SGHVS and CDR2 FQNEAQ. The CDR3 covers 12 residues.

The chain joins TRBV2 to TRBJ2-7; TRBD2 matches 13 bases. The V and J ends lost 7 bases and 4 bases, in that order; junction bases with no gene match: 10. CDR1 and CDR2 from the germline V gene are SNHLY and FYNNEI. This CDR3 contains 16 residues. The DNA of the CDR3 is TGTGCCAGCACCTCCGATGGGACTAGCGGGAAGTACGAGCAGTACTTC. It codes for CASTSDGTSGKYEQYF.

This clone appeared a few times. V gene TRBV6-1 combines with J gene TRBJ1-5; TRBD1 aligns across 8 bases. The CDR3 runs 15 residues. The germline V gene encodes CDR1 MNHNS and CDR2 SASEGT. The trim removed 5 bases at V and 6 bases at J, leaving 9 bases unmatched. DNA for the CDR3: TGTGCCAGCAGTCGCTCGCAGGGGGCGGGTCAGCCCCAGCATTTT. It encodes CASSRSQGAGQPQHF.